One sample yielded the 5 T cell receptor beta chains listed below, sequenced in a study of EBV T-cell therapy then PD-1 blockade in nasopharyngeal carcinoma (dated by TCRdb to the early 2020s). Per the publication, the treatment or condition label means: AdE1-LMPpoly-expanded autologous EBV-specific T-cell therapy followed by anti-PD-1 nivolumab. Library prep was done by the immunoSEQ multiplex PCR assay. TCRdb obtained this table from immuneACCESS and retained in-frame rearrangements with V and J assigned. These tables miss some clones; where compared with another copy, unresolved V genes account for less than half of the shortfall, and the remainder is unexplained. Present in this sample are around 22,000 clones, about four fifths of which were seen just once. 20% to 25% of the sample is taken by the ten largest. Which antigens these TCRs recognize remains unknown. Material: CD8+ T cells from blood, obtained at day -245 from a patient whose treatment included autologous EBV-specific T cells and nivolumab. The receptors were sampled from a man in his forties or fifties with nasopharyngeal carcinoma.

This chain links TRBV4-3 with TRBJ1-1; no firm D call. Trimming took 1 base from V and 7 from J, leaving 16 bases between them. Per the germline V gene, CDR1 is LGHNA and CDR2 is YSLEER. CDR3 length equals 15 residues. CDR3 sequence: CASSQVYPIRLEAFF. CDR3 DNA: TGCGCCAGCAGCCAAGTATATCCGATCAGGCTTGAAGCTTTCTTT.

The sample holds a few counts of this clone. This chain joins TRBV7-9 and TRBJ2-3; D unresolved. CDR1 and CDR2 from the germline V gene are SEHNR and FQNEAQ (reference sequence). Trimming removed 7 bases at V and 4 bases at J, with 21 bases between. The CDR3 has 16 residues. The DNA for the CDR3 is TGTGCCAGCAACCCTCCCGATGGCATGCTGGCAGATACGCAGTATTTT. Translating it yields CASNPPDGMLADTQYF. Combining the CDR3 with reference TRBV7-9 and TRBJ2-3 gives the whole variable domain DTGVSQNPRHKITKRGQNVTFRCDPISEHNRLYWYRQTLGQGPEFLTYFQNEAQLEKSRLLSDRFSAERPKGSFSTLEIQRTEQGDSAMYLCASNPPDGMLADTQYFGPGTRLTVL.

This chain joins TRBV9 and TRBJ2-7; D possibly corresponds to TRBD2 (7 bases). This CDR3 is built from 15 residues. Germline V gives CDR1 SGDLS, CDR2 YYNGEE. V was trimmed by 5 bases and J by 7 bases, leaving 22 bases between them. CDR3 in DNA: TGTGCCAGCAGTAGGACAGCGGGACGCCTTTGGGAGCAGTACTTC. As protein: CASSRTAGRLWEQYF.

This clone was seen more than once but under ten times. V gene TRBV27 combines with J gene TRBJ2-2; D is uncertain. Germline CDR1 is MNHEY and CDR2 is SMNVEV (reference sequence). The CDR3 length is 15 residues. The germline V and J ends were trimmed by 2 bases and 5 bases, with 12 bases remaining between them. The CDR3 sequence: CASSLGPARTGELFF. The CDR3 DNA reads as TGTGCCAGCAGTTTAGGACCCGCGCGGACCGGGGAGCTGTTTTTT.

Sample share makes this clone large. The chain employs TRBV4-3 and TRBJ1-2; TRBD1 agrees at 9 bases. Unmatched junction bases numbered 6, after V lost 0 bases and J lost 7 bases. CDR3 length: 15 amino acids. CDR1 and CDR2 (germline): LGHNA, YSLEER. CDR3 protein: CASSQEERQGGGYTF. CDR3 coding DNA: TGCGCCAGCAGCCAAGAAGAGAGACAGGGGGGTGGCTACACCTTC.